This TCR beta chain was captured in a study of response to subunit inactivated influenza vaccine. Whole-study results and caveats: With each seasonal influenza vaccination, the authors suggested, few new T cells are recruited.

This clonotype has ten or more counts. What it binds is unknown. Germline CDR1 SGHRS, CDR2 YFSETQ. The J segment lost 5 bases and the V segment lost 0 bases, leaving 8 bases of the junction unmatched. This CDR3 has 17 residues. TCRdb analysed the RT-PCR reads with MiXCR anew, one entry per CDR3 protein. The repertoire holds hundreds of thousands of distinct CDR3 sequences, 7.5% to 8.5% seen once, with 13% in the top ten. This rearrangement joins TRBV5-1 to TRBJ2-2, with TRBD2 identical over 9 bases. The sequence was obtained from a man aged 45 to 75 who received an inactivated influenza vaccine. The source was PBMCs from blood, collected roughly 24 months after vaccination. CDR3 residues: CASSLVGGGLATGELFF. The CDR3, as DNA: TGCGCCAGCAGCTTGGTCGGGGGAGGACTAGCGACCGGGGAGCTGTTTTTT. Supplemented by reference TRBV5-1 and TRBJ2-2, the full variable domain reads KAGVTQTPRYLIKTRGQQVTLSCSPISGHRSVSWYQQTPGQGLQFLFEYFSETQRNKGNFPGRFSGRQFSNSRSEMNVSTLELGDSALYLCASSLVGGGLATGELFFGEGSRLTVL.